The rows below give T cell receptor beta chains drawn from one sample of a study of a mutant IDH1 vaccine in newly diagnosed glioma. What these receptors recognize is not known. Assay: immunoSEQ multiplex PCR; the TCRdb copy retains only in-frame clones and omits some. The table has 40,000 to 60,000 clones, roughly 80% seen once. The sample in question was PBMCs, obtained from a glioma patient whose treatment included an IDH1 peptide vaccine. The origin of the receptors is a man between 35 and 55 years old with glioma. Both conserved end residues are part of each CDR3. Fields, in order: J gene, D gene, V gene, clone size, CDR3 protein, CDR3 DNA. A D gene is named only where the DNA matches it firmly. The size of a clone is reported for some rows only, either as once, few or many, or as a class for expanded clones.

J gene: TRBJ1-2; D gene: TRBD1; V gene: TRBV6-1; clone size: NA; CDR3 protein: CASMGQINYGYTF; CDR3 DNA: TGTGCCAGCATGGGACAGATAAACTATGGCTACACCTTC
J gene: TRBJ2-7; D gene: TRBD2; V gene: TRBV23-1; clone size: NA; CDR3 protein: CASSHGIAGGYSYEQYF; CDR3 DNA: TGCGCCAGCAGTCACGGTATAGCGGGGGGCTACTCCTACGAGCAGTACTTC
J gene: TRBJ2-2; D gene: NA; V gene: TRBV5-6; clone size: NA; CDR3 protein: CASSPIDRNTGELFF; CDR3 DNA: TGTGCCAGCAGCCCCATAGATCGGAACACCGGGGAGCTGTTTTTT
J gene: TRBJ1-1; D gene: NA; V gene: TRBV13; clone size: NA; CDR3 protein: CASTRGKNTEAFF; CDR3 DNA: TGTGCCAGCACCCGGGGTAAGAACACTGAAGCTTTCTTT
J gene: TRBJ2-2; D gene: TRBD1; V gene: TRBV9; clone size: NA; CDR3 protein: CASSVAHPDRVNTGELFF; CDR3 DNA: TGTGCCAGCAGCGTAGCCCATCCGGACAGGGTTAACACCGGGGAGCTGTTTTTT
J gene: TRBJ1-1; D gene: NA; V gene: TRBV6-1; clone size: NA; CDR3 protein: CASSEFGGVRTEAFF; CDR3 DNA: TGTGCCAGCAGTGAATTCGGGGGAGTACGGACTGAAGCTTTCTTT
J gene: TRBJ1-2; D gene: NA; V gene: TRBV2; clone size: NA; CDR3 protein: CASSSGLIYGYTF; CDR3 DNA: TGTGCCAGCAGTTCGGGACTGATCTATGGCTACACCTTC
J gene: TRBJ1-1; D gene: TRBD1; V gene: TRBV5-6; clone size: NA; CDR3 protein: CASSLRTGYFVTFF; CDR3 DNA: TGTGCCAGCAGCTTGCGGACAGGGTACTTTGTGACTTTCTTT
J gene: TRBJ2-7; D gene: NA; V gene: TRBV27; clone size: NA; CDR3 protein: CASSLSTRGTYEQYF; CDR3 DNA: TGTGCCAGCAGTTTATCAACCCGGGGAACCTACGAGCAGTACTTC
J gene: TRBJ1-1; D gene: TRBD1; V gene: TRBV2; clone size: NA; CDR3 protein: CASGRDRGHTEAFF; CDR3 DNA: TGTGCCAGCGGCCGGGACAGGGGTCACACTGAAGCTTTCTTT
J gene: TRBJ1-6; D gene: NA; V gene: TRBV9; clone size: NA; CDR3 protein: CASSVDDNSPLHF; CDR3 DNA: TGTGCCAGCAGCGTAGACGATAATTCACCCCTCCACTTT
J gene: TRBJ1-2; D gene: NA; V gene: TRBV5-1; clone size: few; CDR3 protein: CASSFEGSGYGYTF; CDR3 DNA: TGCGCCAGCAGCTTCGAGGGCTCAGGGTATGGCTACACCTTC
J gene: TRBJ1-1; D gene: TRBD1; V gene: TRBV5-6; clone size: NA; CDR3 protein: CASSPDRDTEAFF; CDR3 DNA: TGTGCCAGCAGCCCTGACAGGGACACTGAAGCTTTCTTT
J gene: TRBJ1-6; D gene: TRBD1; V gene: TRBV6-5; clone size: NA; CDR3 protein: CASSYDRANSPLHF; CDR3 DNA: TGTGCCAGCAGTTACGACAGGGCTAATTCACCCCTCCACTTT
J gene: TRBJ1-6; D gene: NA; V gene: TRBV4-1; clone size: few; CDR3 protein: CASSQARDAKPLHF; CDR3 DNA: TGCGCCAGCAGCCAGGCCCGGGACGCCAAACCCCTCCACTTT
J gene: TRBJ1-5; D gene: NA; V gene: TRBV18; clone size: NA; CDR3 protein: CASSPDQNQPQHF; CDR3 DNA: TGTGCCAGCTCACCAGATCAGAATCAGCCCCAGCATTTT
J gene: TRBJ2-5; D gene: NA; V gene: TRBV13; clone size: NA; CDR3 protein: CASSLGHTTQETQYF; CDR3 DNA: TGTGCCAGCAGCTTAGGGCACACCACCCAAGAGACCCAGTACTTC
J gene: TRBJ1-4; D gene: NA; V gene: TRBV2; clone size: NA; CDR3 protein: CASRQVKAGNEKLFF; CDR3 DNA: TGTGCCAGCAGGCAAGTGAAGGCGGGTAATGAAAAACTGTTTTTT
J gene: TRBJ1-1; D gene: NA; V gene: TRBV7-2; clone size: few; CDR3 protein: CASSLFGGGEAFF; CDR3 DNA: TGTGCCAGCAGCTTATTTGGGGGTGGTGAAGCTTTCTTT
J gene: TRBJ1-3; D gene: NA; V gene: TRBV9; clone size: NA; CDR3 protein: CASSVALGAGNTIYF; CDR3 DNA: TGTGCCAGCAGCGTAGCCCTGGGGGCTGGAAACACCATATATTTT
J gene: TRBJ1-1; D gene: NA; V gene: TRBV7-9; clone size: NA; CDR3 protein: CASSRDWNTEAFF; CDR3 DNA: TGTGCCAGCAGCCGAGATTGGAACACTGAAGCTTTCTTT
J gene: TRBJ1-1; D gene: NA; V gene: TRBV29-1; clone size: few; CDR3 protein: CSVAGVKGTEAFF; CDR3 DNA: TGCAGCGTTGCGGGGGTCAAGGGCACTGAAGCTTTCTTT
J gene: TRBJ1-2; D gene: NA; V gene: TRBV19; clone size: NA; CDR3 protein: CASTGYYGYTF; CDR3 DNA: TGTGCCAGTACAGGGTACTATGGCTACACCTTC
J gene: TRBJ2-3; D gene: NA; V gene: TRBV5-8; clone size: NA; CDR3 protein: CASSPGTYLADTQYF; CDR3 DNA: TGTGCCAGCAGCCCCGGGACCTACCTAGCAGATACGCAGTATTTT
J gene: TRBJ1-4; D gene: NA; V gene: TRBV5-4; clone size: NA; CDR3 protein: CASSPTQGEKLFF; CDR3 DNA: TGTGCCAGCAGCCCTACACAGGGTGAAAAACTGTTTTTT
J gene: TRBJ1-5; D gene: TRBD1; V gene: TRBV18; clone size: NA; CDR3 protein: CASSLRGGRGNPSPQHF; CDR3 DNA: TGTGCCAGCTCACTCCGGGGGGGCAGGGGGAATCCCAGCCCCCAGCATTTT
J gene: TRBJ2-1; D gene: NA; V gene: TRBV30; clone size: NA; CDR3 protein: CAWALGPGEQFF; CDR3 DNA: TGTGCCTGGGCTTTGGGGCCGGGTGAGCAGTTCTTC
J gene: TRBJ2-1; D gene: TRBD1; V gene: TRBV19; clone size: NA; CDR3 protein: CASTWGDRVYNEQFF; CDR3 DNA: TGTGCCAGTACCTGGGGGGACAGGGTCTACAATGAGCAGTTCTTC
J gene: TRBJ1-1; D gene: TRBD1; V gene: TRBV9; clone size: few; CDR3 protein: CAIEDREGEAFF; CDR3 DNA: TGTGCCATCGAGGACAGGGAGGGTGAAGCTTTCTTT
J gene: TRBJ1-2; D gene: TRBD1; V gene: TRBV10-3; clone size: NA; CDR3 protein: CATRTGGDGYTF; CDR3 DNA: TGTGCCACCCGGACAGGGGGGGATGGCTACACCTTC
J gene: TRBJ1-5; D gene: NA; V gene: TRBV2; clone size: NA; CDR3 protein: CASSAPNQPQHF; CDR3 DNA: TGTGCCAGCAGTGCCCCAAATCAGCCCCAGCATTTT
J gene: TRBJ1-3; D gene: NA; V gene: TRBV7-2; clone size: NA; CDR3 protein: CASSRDPRGTIYF; CDR3 DNA: TGTGCCAGCAGCAGGGACCCTCGGGGCACCATATATTTT
J gene: TRBJ2-7; D gene: NA; V gene: TRBV5-1; clone size: NA; CDR3 protein: CASSLAWAGGGYEQYF; CDR3 DNA: TGCGCCAGCAGCTTGGCTTGGGCAGGGGGAGGCTACGAGCAGTACTTC